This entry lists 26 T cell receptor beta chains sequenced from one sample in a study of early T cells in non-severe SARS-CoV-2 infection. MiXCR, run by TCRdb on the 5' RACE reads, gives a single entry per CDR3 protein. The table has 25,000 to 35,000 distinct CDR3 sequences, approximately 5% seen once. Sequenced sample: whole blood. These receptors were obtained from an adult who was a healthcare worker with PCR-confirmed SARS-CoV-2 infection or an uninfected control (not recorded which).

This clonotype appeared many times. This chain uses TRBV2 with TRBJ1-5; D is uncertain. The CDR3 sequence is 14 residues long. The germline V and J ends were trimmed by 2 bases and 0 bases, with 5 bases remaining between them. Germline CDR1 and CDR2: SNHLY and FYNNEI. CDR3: CASSETYSNQPQHF. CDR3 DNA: TGTGCCAGCAGTGAAACTTATAGCAATCAGCCCCAGCATTTT.

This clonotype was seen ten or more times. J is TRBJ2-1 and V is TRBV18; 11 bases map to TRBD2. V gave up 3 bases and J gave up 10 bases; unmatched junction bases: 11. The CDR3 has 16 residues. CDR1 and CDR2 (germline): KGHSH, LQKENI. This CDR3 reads CASSPRTSGSGGEQFF. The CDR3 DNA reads TGTGCCAGCTCACCGCGAACTAGCGGGAGTGGTGGGGAGCAGTTCTTC.

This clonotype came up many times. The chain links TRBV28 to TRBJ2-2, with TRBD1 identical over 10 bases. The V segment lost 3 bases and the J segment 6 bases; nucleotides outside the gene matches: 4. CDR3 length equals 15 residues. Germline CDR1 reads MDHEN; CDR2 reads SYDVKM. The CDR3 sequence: CASSFRQGAAGELFF. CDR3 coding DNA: TGTGCCAGCAGTTTTAGACAGGGGGCAGCCGGGGAGCTGTTTTTT.

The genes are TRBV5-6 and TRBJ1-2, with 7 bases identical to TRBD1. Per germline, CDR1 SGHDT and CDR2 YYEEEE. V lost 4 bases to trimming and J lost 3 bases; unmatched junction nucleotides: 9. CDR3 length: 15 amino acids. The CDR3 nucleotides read TGTGCCAGCAGCCATTATGAGGGACAGCACTATGGCTACACCTTC. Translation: CASSHYEGQHYGYTF.

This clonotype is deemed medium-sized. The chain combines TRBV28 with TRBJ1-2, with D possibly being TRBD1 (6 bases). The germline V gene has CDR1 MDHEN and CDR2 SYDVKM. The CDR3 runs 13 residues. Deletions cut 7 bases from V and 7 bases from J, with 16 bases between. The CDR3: CASTSGVLGGYTF. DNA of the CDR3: TGTGCCAGCACCTCAGGGGTGCTCGGTGGCTACACCTTC.

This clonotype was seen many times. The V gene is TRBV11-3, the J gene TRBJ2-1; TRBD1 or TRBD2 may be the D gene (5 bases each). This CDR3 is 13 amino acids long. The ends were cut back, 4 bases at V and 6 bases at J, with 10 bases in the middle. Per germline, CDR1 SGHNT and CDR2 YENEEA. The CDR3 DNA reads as TGTGCCAGCAGCTGGGGACCCACCAATGAGCAGTTCTTC. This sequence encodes CASSWGPTNEQFF. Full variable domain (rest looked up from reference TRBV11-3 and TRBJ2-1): EAGVVQSPRYKIIEKKQPVAFWCNPISGHNTLYWYLQNLGQGPELLIRYENEEAVDDSQLPKDRFSAERLKGVDSTLKIQPAELGDSAVYLCASSWGPTNEQFFGPGTRLTVL.

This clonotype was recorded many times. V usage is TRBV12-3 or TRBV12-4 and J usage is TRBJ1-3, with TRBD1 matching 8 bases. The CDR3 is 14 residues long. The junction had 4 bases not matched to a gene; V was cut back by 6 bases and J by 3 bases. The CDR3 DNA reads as TGTGCCAGCAGCCCCGGGACAGGTGGAAACACCATATATTTT. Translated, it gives CASSPGTGGNTIYF.

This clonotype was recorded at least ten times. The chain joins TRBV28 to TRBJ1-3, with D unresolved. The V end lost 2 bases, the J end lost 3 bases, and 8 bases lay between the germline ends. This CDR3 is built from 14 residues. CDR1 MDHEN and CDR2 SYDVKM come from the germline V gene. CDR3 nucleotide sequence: TGTGCCAGCAGTTTAAGTACACGTGGAAACACCATATATTTT. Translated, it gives CASSLSTRGNTIYF.

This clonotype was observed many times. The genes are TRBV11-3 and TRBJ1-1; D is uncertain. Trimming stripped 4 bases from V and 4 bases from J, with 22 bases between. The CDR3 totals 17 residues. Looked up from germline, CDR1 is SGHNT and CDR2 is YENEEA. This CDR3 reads CASSSIKPETPGTEAFF. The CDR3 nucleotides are TGTGCCAGCAGCTCGATAAAGCCGGAGACTCCTGGCACTGAAGCTTTCTTT.

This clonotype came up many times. As DNA, the CDR3 is TGCAGTGCTAGGGACCGACTAGCTTCGCAAGAGACCCAGTACTTC. It is translated as CSARDRLASQETQYF. The V gene is TRBV20-1, the J gene TRBJ2-5, with 7 bases matching TRBD2. This CDR3 is built from 15 residues. Trimming removed 3 bases from V and 2 bases from J; junction bases left unmatched: 9. The germline V gene has CDR1 DFQATT and CDR2 SNEGSKA (reference sequence).

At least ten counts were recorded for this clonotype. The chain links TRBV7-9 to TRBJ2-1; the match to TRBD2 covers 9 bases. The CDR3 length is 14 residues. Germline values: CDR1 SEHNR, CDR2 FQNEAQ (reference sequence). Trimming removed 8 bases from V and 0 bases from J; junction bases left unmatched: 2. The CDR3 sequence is CASRGGDSYNEQFF. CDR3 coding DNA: TGTGCCAGCCGCGGGGGGGACTCCTACAATGAGCAGTTCTTC.

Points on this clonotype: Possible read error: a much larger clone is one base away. The CDR3 loop is CASSQATGNTIYF. The CDR3 DNA reads TGCGCCAGCAGCCAAGCAACAGGAAACACCATATATTTT. The rearrangement links TRBV4-3 to TRBJ1-3; the D is unclear. Germline V CDR1 and CDR2: LGHNA, YSLEER. The ends were cut back, 1 base at V and 4 bases at J, with 5 bases in the middle. There are 13 residues in the CDR3.

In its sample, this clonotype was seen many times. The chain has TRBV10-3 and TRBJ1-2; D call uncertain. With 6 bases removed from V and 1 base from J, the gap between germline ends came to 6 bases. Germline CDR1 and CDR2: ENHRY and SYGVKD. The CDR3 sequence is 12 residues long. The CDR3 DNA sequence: TGTGCCATCAGCGCCGATAACTATGGCTACACCTTC. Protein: CAISADNYGYTF.

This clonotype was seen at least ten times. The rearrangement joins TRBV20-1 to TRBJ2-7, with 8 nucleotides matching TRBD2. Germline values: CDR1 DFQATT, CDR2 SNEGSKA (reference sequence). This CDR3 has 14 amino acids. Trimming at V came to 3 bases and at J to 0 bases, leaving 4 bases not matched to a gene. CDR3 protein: CSASVSGSSYEQYF. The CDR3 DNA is TGCAGTGCTAGCGTAAGCGGGAGCTCCTACGAGCAGTACTTC.

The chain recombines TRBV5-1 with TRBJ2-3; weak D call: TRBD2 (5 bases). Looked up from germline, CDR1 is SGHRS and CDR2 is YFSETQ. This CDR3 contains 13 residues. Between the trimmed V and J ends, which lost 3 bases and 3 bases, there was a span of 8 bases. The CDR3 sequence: CASSYRGTDTQYF. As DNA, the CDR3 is TGCGCCAGCAGCTACCGGGGTACAGATACGCAGTATTTT.

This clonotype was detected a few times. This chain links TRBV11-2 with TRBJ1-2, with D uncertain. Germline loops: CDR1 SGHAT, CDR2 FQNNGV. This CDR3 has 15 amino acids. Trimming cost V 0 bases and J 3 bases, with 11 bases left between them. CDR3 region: CASSLDTGDYYGYTF. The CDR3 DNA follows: TGTGCCAGCAGCTTAGACACTGGAGATTACTATGGCTACACCTTC.

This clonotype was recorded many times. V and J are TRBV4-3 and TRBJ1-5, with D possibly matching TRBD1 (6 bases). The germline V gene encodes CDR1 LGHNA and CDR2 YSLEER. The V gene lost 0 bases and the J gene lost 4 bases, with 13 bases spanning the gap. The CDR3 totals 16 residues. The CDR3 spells CASSQDWTVPNQPQHF. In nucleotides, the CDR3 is TGCGCCAGCAGCCAAGATTGGACAGTGCCTAATCAGCCCCAGCATTTT.

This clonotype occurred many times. CDR3 residues: CSVQPLYGYTF. The CDR3, as DNA: TGCAGCGTACAGCCTCTCTATGGCTACACCTTC. The chain recombines TRBV29-1 with TRBJ1-2; D is ambiguous. V was pared by 6 bases and J by 4 bases, with 9 bases between. The CDR3 length is 11 residues. CDR1 is SQVTM, CDR2 ANQGSEA, per germline. Full variable domain (remainder filled in from reference TRBV29-1 and TRBJ1-2): SAVISQKPSRDICQRGTSLTIQCQVDSQVTMMFWYRQQPGQSLTLIATANQGSEATYESGFVIDKFPISRPNLTFSTLTVSNMSPEDSSIYLCSVQPLYGYTFGSGTRLTVV.

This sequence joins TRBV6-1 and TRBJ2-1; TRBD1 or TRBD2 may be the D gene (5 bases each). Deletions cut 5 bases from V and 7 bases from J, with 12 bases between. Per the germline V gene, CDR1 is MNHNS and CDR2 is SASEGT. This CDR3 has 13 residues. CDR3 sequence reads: CASSRTGRNEQFF. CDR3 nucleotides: TGTGCCAGCAGTCGGACGGGACGGAATGAGCAGTTCTTC.

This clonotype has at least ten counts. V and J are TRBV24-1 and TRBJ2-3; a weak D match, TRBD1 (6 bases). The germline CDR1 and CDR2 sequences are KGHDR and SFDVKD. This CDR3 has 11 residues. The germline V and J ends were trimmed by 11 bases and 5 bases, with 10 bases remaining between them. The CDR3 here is CAIAQGDTQYF. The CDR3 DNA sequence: TGTGCCATCGCACAGGGAGATACGCAGTATTTT.

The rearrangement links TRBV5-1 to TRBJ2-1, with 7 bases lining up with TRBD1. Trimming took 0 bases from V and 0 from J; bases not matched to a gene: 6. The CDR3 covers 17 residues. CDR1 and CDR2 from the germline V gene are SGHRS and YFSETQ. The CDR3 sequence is CASSLAGTASSYNEQFF. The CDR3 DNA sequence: TGCGCCAGCAGCTTGGCCGGGACAGCTAGCTCCTACAATGAGCAGTTCTTC.

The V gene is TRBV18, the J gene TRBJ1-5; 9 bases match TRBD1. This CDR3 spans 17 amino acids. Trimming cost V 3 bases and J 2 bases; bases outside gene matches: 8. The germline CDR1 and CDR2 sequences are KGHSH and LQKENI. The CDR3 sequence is CASSPYRGQAGNQPQHF. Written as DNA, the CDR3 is TGTGCCAGCTCACCGTACAGGGGGCAGGCCGGCAATCAGCCCCAGCATTTT.

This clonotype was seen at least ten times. The CDR3 reads CASSIVGPGEETQYF. CDR3 DNA: TGTGCCAGTAGTATAGTGGGGCCAGGGGAAGAGACCCAGTACTTC. This chain links TRBV19 with TRBJ2-5, with D maybe TRBD1 (6 bases). The germline V gene has CDR1 LNHDA and CDR2 SQIVND (reference sequence). The CDR3 is 15 residues long. Trimming shortened V by 1 base and J by 3 bases, and 12 bases separated the two germline ends.

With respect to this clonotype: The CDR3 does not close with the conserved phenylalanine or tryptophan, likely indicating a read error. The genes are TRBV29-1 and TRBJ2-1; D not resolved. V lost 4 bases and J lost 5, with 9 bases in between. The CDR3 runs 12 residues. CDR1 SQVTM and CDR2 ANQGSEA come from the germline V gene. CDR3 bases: TGCAGCGTTGGGGTATCGGACAATGAGCAGTTCCTC. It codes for CSVGVSDNEQFL.

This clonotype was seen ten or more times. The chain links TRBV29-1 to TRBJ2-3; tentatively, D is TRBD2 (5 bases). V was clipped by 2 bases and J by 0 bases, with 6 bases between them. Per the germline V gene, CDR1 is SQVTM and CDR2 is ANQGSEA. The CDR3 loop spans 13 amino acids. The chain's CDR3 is CSVETGSTDTQYF. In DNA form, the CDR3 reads TGCAGCGTTGAAACGGGGAGCACAGATACGCAGTATTTT.

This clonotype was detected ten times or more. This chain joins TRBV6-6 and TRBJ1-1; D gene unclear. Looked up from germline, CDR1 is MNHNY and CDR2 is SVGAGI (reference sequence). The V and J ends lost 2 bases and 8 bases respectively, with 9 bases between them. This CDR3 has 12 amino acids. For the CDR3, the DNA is TGTGCCAGCAGTTACCCTCGACAAGAAGCTTTCTTT. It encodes CASSYPRQEAFF.